The next 18 T cell receptor beta chains were all read from a single sample in a study of early stage breast cancer tumors. Clones were sequenced by immunoSEQ multiplex PCR, and TCRdb holds only the in-frame ones, with some missing. The repertoire includes around 9,000 clones, 71% of them detected once, and approximately 17% sits in the top ten. Sample: normal breast tissue next to the tumor. The receptor source for this set is a person in their sixties with breast cancer.

The chain carries TRBV11-3 and TRBJ1-2; the match to TRBD1 covers 7 bases. The V and J ends lost 5 bases and 8 bases, in that order; junction bases with no gene match: 11. This CDR3 has 14 residues. CDR1 and CDR2 (germline): SGHNT, YENEEA. CDR3 protein: CASSPSGTVNGYTF. The CDR3 bases are TGTGCCAGCAGCCCCTCCGGGACAGTTAACGGCTACACCTTC.

This chain joins TRBV15 and TRBJ1-2, with D possibly being TRBD1 (5 bases). The CDR3 runs 14 residues. Germline CDR1 and CDR2: LNHNV and YYDKDF (reference sequence). Trimming took 0 bases from V and 4 from J, leaving 9 bases between them. In DNA form, the CDR3 reads TGTGCCACCAGCAGAGATCGGCAGGGCTATGGCTACACCTTC. This translates into CATSRDRQGYGYTF.

The chain uses TRBV30 and TRBJ1-3; the match to TRBD1 covers 7 bases. The trim removed 4 bases at V and 4 bases at J, leaving 1 base unmatched. Germline loops: CDR1 GTSNPN, CDR2 SVGIG (reference sequence). CDR3 length: 12 amino acids. The CDR3 sequence: CAWTTGGNTIYF. The CDR3 DNA reads as TGTGCCTGGACGACAGGGGGAAACACCATATATTTT.

The J gene is TRBJ1-1, the V gene TRBV7-6; perhaps TRBD1 as D (6 bases). CDR1 is SGHVS, CDR2 FNYEAQ, per germline. The CDR3 is 14 residues long. The germline V and J ends were trimmed by 6 bases and 5 bases, with 16 bases remaining between them. In DNA, the CDR3 is TGTGCCAGCAGGCGCGCCCCTCAGGGGACTGAAGCTTTCTTT. The encoded protein is CASRRAPQGTEAFF.

The chain employs TRBV7-2 and TRBJ2-7, with 9 bases matching TRBD2. Per the germline V gene, CDR1 is SGHTA and CDR2 is FQGNSA. The J segment lost 5 bases and the V segment lost 2 bases, leaving 13 bases of the junction unmatched. This CDR3 has 17 amino acids. The CDR3 DNA is TGTGCCAGCAGCTTATTACCGGCGTCTAGCGGGATGAACGAGCAGTACTTC. This sequence encodes CASSLLPASSGMNEQYF.

This rearrangement joins TRBV5-1 to TRBJ2-3; 7 bases are shared with TRBD1. This CDR3 is 15 amino acids long. In germline, CDR1 is SGHRS, CDR2 YFSETQ. The junction had 4 bases not matched to a gene; V was cut back by 0 bases and J by 3 bases. CDR3: CASSLDGTATDTQYF. CDR3 DNA sequence: TGCGCCAGCAGCTTGGATGGGACAGCTACAGATACGCAGTATTTT.

The J gene is TRBJ2-2, the V gene TRBV7-2; unclear D gene. Germline V gives CDR1 SGHTA, CDR2 FQGNSA. The CDR3 is 14 amino acids. With 0 bases removed from V and 3 bases from J, the gap between germline ends came to 5 bases. The CDR3 reads CASSLALYTGELFF. The CDR3 DNA reads TGTGCCAGCAGCTTAGCCCTGTACACCGGGGAGCTGTTTTTT.

The gene calls are TRBV14 and TRBJ2-1; 9 nucleotides line up with TRBD2. CDR1 is SGHDN, CDR2 FVKESK, per germline. This CDR3 comprises 15 residues. V dropped 1 base and J dropped 6; count of bases not matched to a gene: 4. CDR3 in DNA: TGTGCCAGCAGCCAAGGGGGACTAGCTGGCAATGAGCAGTTCTTC. Residues: CASSQGGLAGNEQFF.

By proportion, this clone is medium-sized. This sequence joins TRBV7-8 and TRBJ2-7, with D perhaps matching TRBD2 (6 bases). CDR1 is SGHVS and CDR2 is FQNEAQ in the germline V gene. V lost 5 bases to trimming and J lost 1 base, with 21 bases between them. The CDR3 has 17 residues. The CDR3 reads CASSRHLRGKASYEQYF. DNA of the CDR3: TGTGCCAGCAGCCGCCACCTTCGCGGGAAAGCTTCCTACGAGCAGTACTTC.

The V and J genes are TRBV5-1 and TRBJ1-4, with 7 nucleotides matching TRBD1. Germline V CDR1 and CDR2: SGHRS, YFSETQ. This CDR3 is 15 amino acids long. V lost 3 bases, J lost 0 bases, and 2 bases stayed unmatched. The CDR3 DNA is TGCGCCAGCAGCTATGGGACAGCAACTAATGAAAAACTGTTTTTT. It codes for CASSYGTATNEKLFF.

V is TRBV14 and J is TRBJ2-2; TRBD2 might be the D (5 bases). Germline loops: CDR1 SGHDN, CDR2 FVKESK. Trimming removed 2 bases from V and 4 bases from J, with 8 bases in between. The CDR3 runs to 14 residues. CDR3 in amino acids: CASSQTSFTGELFF. The DNA for the CDR3 is TGTGCCAGCAGCCAAACTAGTTTCACCGGGGAGCTGTTTTTT.

The chain carries TRBV18 and TRBJ1-5; D call uncertain. CDR3 length: 13 residues. The germline CDR1 and CDR2 sequences are KGHSH and LQKENI. V dropped 8 bases and J dropped 6 bases, with 14 bases sitting between them. CDR3 sequence (DNA): TGTGCCAGCAGTCAGTGGGGAGGTCAGCCCCAGCATTTT. Its translation: CASSQWGGQPQHF.

The CDR3 coding sequence is TGTGCCAGTAGCTCAACTCCCCCCCAATCGACTAGCGGAGTAAGGTACTTC. This gives the protein CASSSTPPQSTSGVRYF. The rearrangement joins TRBV19 to TRBJ2-7; 9 nucleotides line up with TRBD2. The germline CDR1 and CDR2 sequences are LNHDA and SQIVND (reference sequence). There are 17 residues in the CDR3. The junction had 24 bases not matched to a gene; V was cut back by 6 bases and J by 12 bases.

The chain joins TRBV7-9 to TRBJ2-1, with 8 bases identical to TRBD2. The CDR3 is made up of 16 amino acids. Germline V CDR1 and CDR2: SEHNR, FQNEAQ (reference sequence). After removal of 2 bases from V and 5 bases from J, the junction contained 8 bases not matched to a gene. The CDR3: CASSLPGSGSNNEQFF. The CDR3 DNA follows: TGTGCCAGCAGCTTACCGGGGAGCGGGAGCAACAATGAGCAGTTCTTC.

The V gene is TRBV27, the J gene TRBJ2-2, with TRBD1 identical over 7 bases. The CDR3 consists of 15 residues. V trimming: 6 bases; J trimming: 0 bases; junction bases outside the gene matches: 4. Germline V lookup: CDR1 MNHEY, CDR2 SMNVEV (reference sequence). Written as DNA, the CDR3 is TGTGCCAGCAGATCAGGGGGTACGAACACCGGGGAGCTGTTTTTT. This sequence encodes CASRSGGTNTGELFF.

This rearrangement joins TRBV5-4 to TRBJ2-5; a weak D match, TRBD2 (5 bases). The CDR3 sequence is 12 residues long. V was cut by 5 bases and J by 5 bases, with 10 bases left in between. From germline, CDR1 is SGHNT and CDR2 YYREEE (reference sequence). The CDR3 protein is CASRSGWETQYF. The CDR3 DNA sequence: TGTGCCAGCAGATCGGGATGGGAGACCCAGTACTTC.

The chain employs TRBV5-5 and TRBJ1-2; D not resolved. Deletions cut 0 bases from V and 8 bases from J, with 8 bases between. The CDR3 sequence is 12 residues long. Germline V gene data show CDR1 as SGHKS and CDR2 as YYEKEE (reference sequence). This CDR3 reads CASSLGPGGYTF. The CDR3 DNA sequence: TGTGCCAGCAGCTTGGGGCCGGGAGGCTACACCTTC.

The chain uses TRBV6-1 and TRBJ2-1; TRBD2 is a possible D gene (6 bases). The germline V gene encodes CDR1 MNHNS and CDR2 SASEGT. Trimming took off 8 bases at V and 7 bases at J, with 18 bases between the two ends. CDR3 length: 14 residues. This CDR3 is CASAAGPDPNEQFF. The CDR3 DNA reads TGTGCCAGCGCAGCGGGCCCCGACCCTAATGAGCAGTTCTTC.